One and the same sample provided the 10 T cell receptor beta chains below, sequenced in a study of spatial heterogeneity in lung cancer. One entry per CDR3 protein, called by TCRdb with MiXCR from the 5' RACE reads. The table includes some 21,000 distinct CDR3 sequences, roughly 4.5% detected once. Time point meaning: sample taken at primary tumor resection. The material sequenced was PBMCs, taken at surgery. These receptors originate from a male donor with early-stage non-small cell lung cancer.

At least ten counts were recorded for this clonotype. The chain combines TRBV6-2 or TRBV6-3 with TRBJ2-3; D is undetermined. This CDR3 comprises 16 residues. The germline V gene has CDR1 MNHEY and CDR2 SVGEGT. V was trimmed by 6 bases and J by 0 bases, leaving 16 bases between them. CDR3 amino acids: CASSLISRSSTDTQYF. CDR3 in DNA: TGTGCCAGCAGCCTCATTAGCAGATCTAGCACAGATACGCAGTATTTT.

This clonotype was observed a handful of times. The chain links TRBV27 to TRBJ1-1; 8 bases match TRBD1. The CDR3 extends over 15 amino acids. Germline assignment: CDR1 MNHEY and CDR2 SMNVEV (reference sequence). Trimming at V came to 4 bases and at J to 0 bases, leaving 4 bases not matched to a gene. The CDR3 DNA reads TGTGCCAGCAGTTCACGGACAGGGATGAACACTGAAGCTTTCTTT. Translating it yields CASSSRTGMNTEAFF.

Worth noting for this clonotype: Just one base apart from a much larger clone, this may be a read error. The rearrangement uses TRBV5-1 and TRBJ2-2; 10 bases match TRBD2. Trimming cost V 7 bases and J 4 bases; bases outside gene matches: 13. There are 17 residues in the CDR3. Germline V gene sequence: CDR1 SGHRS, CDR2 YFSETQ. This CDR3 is CASGPAAGGPVTGELFF. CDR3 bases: TGCGCCAGCGGCCCCGCAGCGGGGGGGCCGGTCACCGGGGAGCTGTTTTTT.

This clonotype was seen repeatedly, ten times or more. DNA for the CDR3: TGTGCCAGCAGCTGGGTTTTAGGACAGAAAGACAATGAGCAGTTCTTC. Its translation is CASSWVLGQKDNEQFF. V and J are TRBV5-4 and TRBJ2-1; tentatively, D is TRBD1 (6 bases). CDR3 size: 16 residues. Deletions cut 3 bases from V and 5 bases from J, with 18 bases between. Germline values: CDR1 SGHNT, CDR2 YYREEE (reference sequence).

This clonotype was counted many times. In DNA form, the CDR3 reads TGTGCCAGCAGCTTAGGAGAGGGGGCGATAACTGAAGCTTTCTTT. Translation: CASSLGEGAITEAFF. The genes are TRBV11-2 and TRBJ1-1; the match to TRBD1 covers 7 bases. With V trimmed by 1 base and J by 5 bases, 7 bases remained unmatched. From germline, CDR1 is SGHAT and CDR2 FQNNGV. The CDR3 totals 15 residues.

The CDR3 DNA follows: TGCAGTGCTAGAGATCACGGCGGGAGCTCCTACAATGAGCAGTTCTTC. Translation: CSARDHGGSSYNEQFF. The J gene is TRBJ2-1, the V gene TRBV20-1; 7 bases agree with TRBD2. In germline, CDR1 is DFQATT, CDR2 SNEGSKA (reference sequence). This CDR3 has 16 residues. Losses at the gene ends were 0 bases for V and 0 bases for J; bases not matched to a gene: 5.

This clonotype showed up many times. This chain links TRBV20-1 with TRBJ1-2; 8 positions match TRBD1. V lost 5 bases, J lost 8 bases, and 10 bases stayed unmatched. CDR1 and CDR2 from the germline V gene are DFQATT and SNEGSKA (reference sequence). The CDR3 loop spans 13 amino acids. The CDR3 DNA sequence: TGCAGTGCTGCGGACAGGGCTGGGGGCGGCTACACCTTC. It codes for CSAADRAGGGYTF.

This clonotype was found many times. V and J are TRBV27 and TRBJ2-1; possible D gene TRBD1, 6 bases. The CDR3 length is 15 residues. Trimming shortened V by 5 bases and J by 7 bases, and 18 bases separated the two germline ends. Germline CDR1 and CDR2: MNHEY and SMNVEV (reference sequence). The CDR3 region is CASSSWAQGGNEQFF. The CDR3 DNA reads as TGTGCCAGCAGTAGCTGGGCCCAAGGGGGTAATGAGCAGTTCTTC.

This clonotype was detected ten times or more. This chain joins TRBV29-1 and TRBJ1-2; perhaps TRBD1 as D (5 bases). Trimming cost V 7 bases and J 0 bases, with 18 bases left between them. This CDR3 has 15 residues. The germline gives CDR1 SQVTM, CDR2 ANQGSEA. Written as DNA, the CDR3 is TGCAGCGCTAGGAGGGACGAATTCTCTAACTATGGCTACACCTTC. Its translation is CSARRDEFSNYGYTF. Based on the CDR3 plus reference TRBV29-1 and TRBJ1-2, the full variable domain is SAVISQKPSRDICQRGTSLTIQCQVDSQVTMMFWYRQQPGQSLTLIATANQGSEATYESGFVIDKFPISRPNLTFSTLTVSNMSPEDSSIYLCSARRDEFSNYGYTFGSGTRLTVV.

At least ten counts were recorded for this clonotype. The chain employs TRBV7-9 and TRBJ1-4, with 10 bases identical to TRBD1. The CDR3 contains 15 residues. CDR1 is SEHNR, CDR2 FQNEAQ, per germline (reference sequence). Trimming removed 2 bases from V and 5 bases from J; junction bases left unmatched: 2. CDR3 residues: CASSLPGQGNEKLFF. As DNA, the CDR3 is TGTGCCAGCAGCTTACCGGGACAGGGGAATGAAAAACTGTTTTTT.